A selection of T cell receptor beta chains follows, all from one sample in a study of T-cell reconstitution after alpha-beta-depleted transplantation in children. One entry per CDR3 protein results from TCRdb running MiXCR on the PCR reads. The sample comprises about 500,000 distinct CDR3 sequences, about 30% of which are singletons, and about 2.3% rests with the top ten. Material: PBMCs from the stem cell graft donor, obtained from the stem cell graft. These receptors all come from a human donor who donated a stem cell graft to a child with aplastic anemia. CDR3s include the opening cysteine and the closing phenylalanine or tryptophan. D genes are given only for firm matches. Size is omitted from some rows. Given values are once, few, many or a class for expanded clones.

V	D	size	J	CDR3	DNA
TRBV30	NA	NA	TRBJ2-7	CAWSGVSHEQYF	TGTGCCTGGAGTGGGGTATCCCACGAGCAGTACTTC
TRBV7-9	TRBD1	few	TRBJ2-7	CASSSQGQSYEQYF	TGTGCCAGCAGCTCCCAGGGACAGTCCTACGAGCAGTACTTC
TRBV30	TRBD1	few	TRBJ1-2	CASGTGASRGYTF	TGTGCCTCAGGGACAGGTGCATCTCGTGGCTACACCTTC
TRBV9	NA	NA	TRBJ2-5	CASSVGSVGETQYF	TGTGCCAGCAGCGTAGGATCGGTCGGGGAGACCCAGTACTTC
TRBV20-1	NA	many	TRBJ2-3	CSAHVAGYTDTQYF	TGCAGTGCTCACGTCGCGGGCTACACAGATACGCAGTATTTT
TRBV9	NA	few	TRBJ2-3	CASSVVGTPTADTQYF	TGTGCCAGCAGCGTAGTGGGGACCCCTACGGCAGATACGCAGTATTTT
TRBV3-1	NA	NA	TRBJ2-2	CASSPTGTLNTGELFF	TGTGCCAGCAGCCCGACCGGGACACTTAACACCGGGGAGCTGTTTTTT
TRBV20-1	TRBD2	NA	TRBJ2-5	CSARGDSGGGTQYF	TGCAGTGCTAGAGGCGACAGCGGGGGGGGTACCCAGTACTTC
TRBV12-3/TRBV12-4	NA	few	TRBJ2-1	CASSLPRGLGNEQFF	TGTGCCAGCAGTTTACCCCGCGGGCTAGGGAATGAGCAGTTCTTC
TRBV11-2	NA	NA	TRBJ2-2	CASSPQTTNTGELFF	TGTGCCAGCAGCCCGCAGACTACGAACACCGGGGAGCTGTTTTTT
TRBV12-3/TRBV12-4	TRBD1	NA	TRBJ1-5	CASSEQGVQPQHF	TGTGCCAGCTCTGAACAGGGGGTTCAGCCCCAGCATTTT
TRBV19	TRBD1	NA	TRBJ1-5	CASSMQGQGAFNQPQHF	TGTGCCAGTAGTATGCAAGGACAGGGGGCCTTCAATCAGCCCCAGCATTTT
TRBV18	NA	NA	TRBJ1-1	CASSPMGKEAFF	TGTGCCAGCTCACCCATGGGGAAGGAAGCTTTCTTT
TRBV12-5	TRBD2	few	TRBJ2-1	CASGTDPLTGTSGKVAYNEQFF	TGTGCTAGTGGTACGGACCCTTTGACCGGGACTAGCGGGAAAGTCGCCTACAATGAGCAGTTCTTC
TRBV27	NA	few	TRBJ1-4	CASSSRRQAKLFF	TGTGCCAGCAGTTCTAGAAGACAGGCTAAACTGTTTTTT
TRBV12-3/TRBV12-4	NA	few	TRBJ1-1	CASSLWGRIAEAFF	TGTGCCAGCAGTTTATGGGGCAGGATCGCTGAAGCTTTCTTT
TRBV5-1	TRBD2	few	TRBJ2-1	CASSLTSVYNEQFF	TGCGCCAGCAGCTTGACTAGCGTCTACAATGAGCAGTTCTTC
TRBV6-1	TRBD2	NA	TRBJ2-1	CATTGTSAPSEEFF	TGTGCCACTACCGGGACTAGCGCTCCTTCGGAGGAGTTCTTC
TRBV20-1	NA	once	TRBJ1-2	CSARDPGRQLNYGYTF	TGCAGTGCTAGAGACCCCGGGAGACAGCTTAACTATGGCTACACCTTC
TRBV7-2	TRBD2	few	TRBJ2-3	CASSLLGGGPTDTQYF	TGTGCCAGCAGCTTATTGGGGGGAGGGCCCACAGATACGCAGTATTTT
TRBV1	NA	NA	TRBJ2-1	CTSSHRGGSYNEQFF	TGCACCAGCAGCCACAGGGGGGGCTCCTACAATGAGCAGTTCTTC
TRBV6-2/TRBV6-3	NA	NA	TRBJ2-1	CASSYVNENEQFF	TGTGCCAGCAGTTACGTAAACGAAAACGAGCAGTTCTTC
TRBV5-1	NA	NA	TRBJ2-1	CASSFRAVGNEQFF	TGCGCCAGCAGCTTTAGAGCGGTTGGAAATGAGCAGTTCTTC
TRBV11-3	TRBD2	many	TRBJ2-3	CASSSLGLAGGTDTQYF	TGTGCCAGCAGCTCCCTGGGACTAGCGGGAGGCACAGATACGCAGTATTTT
TRBV7-9	NA	NA	TRBJ2-3	CASSSGGLQFPDTQYF	TGTGCCAGCAGTTCCGGCGGTTTACAGTTTCCAGATACGCAGTATTTT
TRBV1	NA	NA	TRBJ2-3	CTSRPPGPSGNTQYF	TGCACCAGCAGGCCTCCGGGGCCGAGTGGGAATACGCAGTATTTT
TRBV6-1	NA	few	TRBJ2-1	CASREMDEQFF	TGTGCCAGCAGAGAGATGGATGAGCAGTTCTTC
TRBV29-1	NA	NA	TRBJ2-1	CSVGLKGEQFF	TGCAGCGTTGGGCTGAAAGGGGAGCAGTTCTTC
TRBV5-1	NA	NA	TRBJ2-1	CASSLEDPGKQFF	TGCGCCAGCAGCTTGGAGGACCCCGGGAAGCAGTTCTTC
TRBV20-1	TRBD2	NA	TRBJ2-1	CSARSLHKREGPVGEQFF	TGCAGTGCTAGATCCCTCCATAAGCGGGAGGGCCCTGTAGGTGAGCAGTTCTTC
TRBV11-2	TRBD2	NA	TRBJ2-1	CASSSAGISGSRPYNEQFF	TGTGCCAGCAGCTCCGCCGGGATTAGCGGGAGTCGGCCCTACAATGAGCAGTTCTTC
TRBV10-3	TRBD1	few	TRBJ2-3	CAITDRVGTDTQYF	TGTGCCATCACTGACAGGGTTGGGACAGATACGCAGTATTTT